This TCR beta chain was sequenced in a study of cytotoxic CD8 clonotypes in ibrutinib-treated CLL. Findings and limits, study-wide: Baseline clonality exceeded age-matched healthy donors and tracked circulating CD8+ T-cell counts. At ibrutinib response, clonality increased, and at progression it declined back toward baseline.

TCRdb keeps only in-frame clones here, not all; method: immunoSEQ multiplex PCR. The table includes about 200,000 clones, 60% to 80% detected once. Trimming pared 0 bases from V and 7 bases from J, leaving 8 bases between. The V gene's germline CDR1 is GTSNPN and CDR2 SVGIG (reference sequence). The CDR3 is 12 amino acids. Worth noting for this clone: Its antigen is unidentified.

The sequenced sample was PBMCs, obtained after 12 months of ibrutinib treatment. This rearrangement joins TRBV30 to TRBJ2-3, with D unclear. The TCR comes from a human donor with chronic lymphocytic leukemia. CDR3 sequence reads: CAWSVYSNTQYF. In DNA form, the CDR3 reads TGTGCCTGGAGTGTATATTCCAATACGCAGTATTTT.